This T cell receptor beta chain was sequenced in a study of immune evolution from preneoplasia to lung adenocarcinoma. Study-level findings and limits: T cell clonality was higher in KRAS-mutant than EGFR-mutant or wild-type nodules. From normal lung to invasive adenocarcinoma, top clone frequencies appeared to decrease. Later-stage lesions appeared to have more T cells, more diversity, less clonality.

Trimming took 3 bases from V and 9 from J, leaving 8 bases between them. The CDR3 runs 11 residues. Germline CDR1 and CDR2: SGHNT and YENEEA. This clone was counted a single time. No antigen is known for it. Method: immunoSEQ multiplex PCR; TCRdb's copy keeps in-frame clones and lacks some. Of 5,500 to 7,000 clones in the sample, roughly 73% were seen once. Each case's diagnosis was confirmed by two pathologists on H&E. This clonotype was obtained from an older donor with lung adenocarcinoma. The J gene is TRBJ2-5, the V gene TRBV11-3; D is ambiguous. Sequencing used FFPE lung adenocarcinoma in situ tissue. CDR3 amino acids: CASSLGAAQYF. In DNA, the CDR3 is TGTGCCAGCAGCTTGGGCGCGGCCCAGTACTTC.